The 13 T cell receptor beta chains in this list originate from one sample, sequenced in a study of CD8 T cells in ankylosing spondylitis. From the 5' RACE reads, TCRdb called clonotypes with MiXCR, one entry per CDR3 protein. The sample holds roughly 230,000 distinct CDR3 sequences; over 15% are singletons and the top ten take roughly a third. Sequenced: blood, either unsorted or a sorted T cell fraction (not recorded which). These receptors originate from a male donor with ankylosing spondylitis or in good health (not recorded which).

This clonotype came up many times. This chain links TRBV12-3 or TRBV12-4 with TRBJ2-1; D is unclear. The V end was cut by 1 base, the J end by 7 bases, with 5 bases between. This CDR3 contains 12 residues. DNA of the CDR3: TGTGCCAGCAGTTTAGTGAAGAATGAGCAGTTCTTC. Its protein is CASSLVKNEQFF.

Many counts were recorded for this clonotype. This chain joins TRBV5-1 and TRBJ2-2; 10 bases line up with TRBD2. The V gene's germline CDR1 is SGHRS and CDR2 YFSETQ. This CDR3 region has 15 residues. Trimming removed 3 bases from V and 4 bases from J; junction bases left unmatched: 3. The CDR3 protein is CASSSSSGSTGELFF. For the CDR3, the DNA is TGCGCCAGCAGCTCATCTAGCGGGAGCACCGGGGAGCTGTTTTTT. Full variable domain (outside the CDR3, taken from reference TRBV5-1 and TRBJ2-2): KAGVTQTPRYLIKTRGQQVTLSCSPISGHRSVSWYQQTPGQGLQFLFEYFSETQRNKGNFPGRFSGRQFSNSRSEMNVSTLELGDSALYLCASSSSSGSTGELFFGEGSRLTVL.

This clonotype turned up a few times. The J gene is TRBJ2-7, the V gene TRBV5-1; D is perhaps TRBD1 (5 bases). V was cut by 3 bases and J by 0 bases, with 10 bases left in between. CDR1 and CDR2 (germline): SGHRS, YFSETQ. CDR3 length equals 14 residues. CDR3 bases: TGCGCCAGCAGCTCGTGGACACGCTCCTACGAGCAGTACTTC. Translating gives CASSSWTRSYEQYF. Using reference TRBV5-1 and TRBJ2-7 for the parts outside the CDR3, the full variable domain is KAGVTQTPRYLIKTRGQQVTLSCSPISGHRSVSWYQQTPGQGLQFLFEYFSETQRNKGNFPGRFSGRQFSNSRSEMNVSTLELGDSALYLCASSSWTRSYEQYFGPGTRLTVT.

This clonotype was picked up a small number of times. For the CDR3, the DNA is TGTGCCATCAGTGAGTCCCGGGGCTCTGGGGCCAACGTCCTGACTTTC. This encodes CAISESRGSGANVLTF. The V gene is TRBV10-3, the J gene TRBJ2-6; perhaps TRBD2 as D (5 bases). Germline CDR1 is ENHRY and CDR2 is SYGVKD. Trimming pared 0 bases from V and 0 bases from J, leaving 6 bases between. CDR3 length equals 16 residues.

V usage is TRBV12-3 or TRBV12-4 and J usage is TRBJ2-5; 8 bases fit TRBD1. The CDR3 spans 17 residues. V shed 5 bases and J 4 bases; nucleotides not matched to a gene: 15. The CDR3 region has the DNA TGTGCCAGCAGTCTCCGTTATGGGACAGGAAGTAGAGAGACCCAGTACTTC. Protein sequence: CASSLRYGTGSRETQYF.

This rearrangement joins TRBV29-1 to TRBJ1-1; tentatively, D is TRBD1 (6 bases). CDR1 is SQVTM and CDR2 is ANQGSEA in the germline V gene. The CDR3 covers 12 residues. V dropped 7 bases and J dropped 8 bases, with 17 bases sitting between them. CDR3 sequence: CSALGALGEAFF. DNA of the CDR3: TGCAGCGCTCTGGGGGCGCTTGGAGAAGCTTTCTTT.

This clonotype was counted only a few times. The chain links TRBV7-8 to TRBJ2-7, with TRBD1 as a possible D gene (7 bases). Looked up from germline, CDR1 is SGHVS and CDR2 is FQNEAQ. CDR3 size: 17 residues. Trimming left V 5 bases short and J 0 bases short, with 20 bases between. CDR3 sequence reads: CASSPGGQASSSYEQYF. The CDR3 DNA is TGTGCCAGCAGCCCAGGGGGGCAGGCTTCAAGCTCCTACGAGCAGTACTTC.

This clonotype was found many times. The CDR3 sequence: CASSQGPGQEAYGYTF. CDR3 coding DNA: TGCGCCAGCAGCCAAGGACCGGGACAGGAGGCCTATGGCTACACCTTC. The chain links TRBV4-1 to TRBJ1-2; 8 positions match TRBD1. Germline V lookup: CDR1 MGHRA, CDR2 YSYEKL. The CDR3 consists of 16 residues. J lost 4 bases, V lost 1 base, and 8 bases had no gene match.

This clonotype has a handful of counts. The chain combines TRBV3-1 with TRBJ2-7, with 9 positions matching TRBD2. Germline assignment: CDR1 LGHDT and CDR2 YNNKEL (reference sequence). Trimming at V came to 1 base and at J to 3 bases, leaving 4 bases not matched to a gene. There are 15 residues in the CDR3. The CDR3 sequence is CASSQGLLAGYEQYF. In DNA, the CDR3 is TGTGCCAGCAGCCAAGGATTACTAGCGGGCTACGAGCAGTACTTC.

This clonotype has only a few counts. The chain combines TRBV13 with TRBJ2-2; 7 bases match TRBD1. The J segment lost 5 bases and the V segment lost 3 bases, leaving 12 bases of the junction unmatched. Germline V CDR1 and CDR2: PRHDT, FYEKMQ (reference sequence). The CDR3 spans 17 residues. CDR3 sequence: CASSFALTGEPTGELFF. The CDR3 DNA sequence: TGTGCCAGCAGCTTTGCCTTAACAGGGGAGCCAACCGGGGAGCTGTTTTTT.

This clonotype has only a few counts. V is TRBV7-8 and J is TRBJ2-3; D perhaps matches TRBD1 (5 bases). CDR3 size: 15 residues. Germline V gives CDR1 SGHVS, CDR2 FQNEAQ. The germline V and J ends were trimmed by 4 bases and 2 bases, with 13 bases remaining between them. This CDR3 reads CASSYIDSHTDTQYF. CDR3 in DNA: TGTGCCAGCAGCTACATCGACAGCCACACAGATACGCAGTATTTT.

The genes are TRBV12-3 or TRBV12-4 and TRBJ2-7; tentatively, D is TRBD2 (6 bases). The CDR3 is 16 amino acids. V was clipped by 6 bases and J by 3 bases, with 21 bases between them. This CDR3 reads CASSPEVLASGYEQYF. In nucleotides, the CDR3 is TGTGCCAGCAGCCCCGAGGTCCTAGCGAGCGGCTACGAGCAGTACTTC.

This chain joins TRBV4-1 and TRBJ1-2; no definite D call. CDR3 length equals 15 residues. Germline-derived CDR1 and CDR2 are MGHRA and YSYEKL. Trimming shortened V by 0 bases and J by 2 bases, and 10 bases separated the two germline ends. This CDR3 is CASSQDRSGNYGYTF. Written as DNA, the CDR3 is TGCGCCAGCAGCCAAGATAGGTCGGGGAACTATGGCTACACCTTC.